This T cell receptor beta chain appears in the sequencing data of a study of blood T cell repertoires in COVID-19 (dated by TCRdb to 2019 to 2021). Broadly, across the study: Samples covering the acute and convalescent phases of COVID-19 were provided by collaborators in the United States, Italy and Spain. The prospective study material was composed of cDNA or gDNA derived from T cells, B-cell-depleted T cells, or PBMCs. The samples were drawn from two sources: the first 160 participants of the ongoing ImmuneRACE study, and 1,254 subjects contributed by 6 global collaborators. A de-identified subject ID, COVID-19 status, age in years and sex were almost always included in the sample metadata. A freely available public database, intended as a resource for researchers studying the immune response to SARS-CoV-2, is where the repertoires were released. Subjects who had been exposed to COVID-19, were actively infected with it, or had recovered from it provided the deeply sampled blood TCRbeta repertoires that made up the dataset. HLA class I and class II types, where available, came from metadata supplied by the sample provider rather than from assay-based typing.

The collaborating institutions used their own protocols to collect whole blood in K2EDTA tubes. For TCRbeta analysis, collaborators shipped samples in one of three forms: frozen whole blood, isolated PBMCs, or DNA extracted from either of those sample types. A remark on this clone: The target of this receptor is not known. Base qualities were left out, and no much larger clone turns up one base away.

Summary of the overall study and its limitations: Clinical and demographic metadata were provided uncurated, with the amount varying by source and participant.

TCRbeta CDR3 regions were amplified from genomic DNA by means of the immunoSEQ Assay, a bias-controlled multiplex PCR. The published analysis was carried out like this. The number of nucleated cells in each sample was estimated by amplification of reference gene primers within the assay. To quantify the absolute abundance of each unique TCRbeta CDR3 rearrangement, sequence reads were collapsed and filtered. For each sample, productive Simpson clonality was calculated as the square root of Simpson's diversity index across productive rearrangements. What TCRdb holds here is the immuneACCESS table cut down to in-frame rearrangements. Part of the clones is not present; checked against another copy, under half of the missing clones reflect an unresolved V gene, and the others are unexplained. V and J calls and clone size are copied from that table; D and trimming were computed from the DNA. This sample is represented by about 140,000 clones; approximately 79% of them were singletons. The top ten constitute roughly 8.7% of the sample.

CDR1 and CDR2 were assigned from the germline V gene as SGHRS and YFSETQ. V is reduced by 2 bases and J by 0 bases, leaving a spacing of 9 bases between them. The CDR3 holds 16 amino acids from the cysteine to the phenylalanine. This entry keeps only the CDR3 DNA: 48 bases, framed from base 1. The chain is assembled from TRBV5-1 and TRBJ2-6, with the D gene too uncertain to name. Input material: peripheral blood. This TCR derives from a man in his fifties with active or convalescent COVID-19. The CDR3 is CASSFPLRSGANVLTF. The sequence in DNA is TGCGCCAGCAGCTTCCCACTTCGCTCTGGGGCCAACGTCCTGACTTTC.